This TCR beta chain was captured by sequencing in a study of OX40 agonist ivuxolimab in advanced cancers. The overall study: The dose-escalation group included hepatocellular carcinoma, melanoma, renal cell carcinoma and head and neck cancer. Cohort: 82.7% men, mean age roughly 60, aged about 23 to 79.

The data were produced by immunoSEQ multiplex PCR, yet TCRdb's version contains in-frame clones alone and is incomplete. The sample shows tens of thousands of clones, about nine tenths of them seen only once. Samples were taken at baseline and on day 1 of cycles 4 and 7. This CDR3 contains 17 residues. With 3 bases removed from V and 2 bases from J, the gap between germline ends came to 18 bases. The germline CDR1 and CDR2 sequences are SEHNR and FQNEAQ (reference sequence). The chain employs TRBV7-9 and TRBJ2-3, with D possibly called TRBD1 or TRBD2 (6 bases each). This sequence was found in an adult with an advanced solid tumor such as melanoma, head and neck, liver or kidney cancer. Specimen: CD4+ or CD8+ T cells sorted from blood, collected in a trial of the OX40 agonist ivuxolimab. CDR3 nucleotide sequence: TGTGCCAGCAGCTTTGAGCGCGGGGACATCGACACAGATACGCAGTATTTT. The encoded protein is CASSFERGDIDTDTQYF. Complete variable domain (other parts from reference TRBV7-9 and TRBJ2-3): DTGVSQNPRHKITKRGQNVTFRCDPISEHNRLYWYRQTLGQGPEFLTYFQNEAQLEKSRLLSDRFSAERPKGSFSTLEIQRTEQGDSAMYLCASSFERGDIDTDTQYFGPGTRLTVL.